This TCR beta chain was recorded in a study of blood T cells in healthy people across ages. Study results and limitations: Relative to aged donors, long-lived donors carried more naive CD4+ cells and displayed higher diversity.

Healthy Russian Caucasian donors spanned ages roughly 6 to 90 years. Looked up from germline, CDR1 is SGHRS and CDR2 is YFSETQ. The CDR3 extends over 14 amino acids. Trimming removed 4 bases from V and 6 bases from J, with 16 bases in between. On this clonotype itself: Its antigen remains unidentified.

A second 7 to 11 cycle PCR used barcoded and J-beta primers. TCRdb called the 5' RACE reads again in MiXCR, with one record for every CDR3 protein. Of 710,000 or so distinct CDR3 sequences listed, around a fifth are singletons. This chain joins TRBV5-1 and TRBJ1-1; D remains unclear. The receptor's source is a man aged 65 to 79 in good health. Sequenced material: blood. This CDR3 reads CASSPRVEKAEAFF. The CDR3, as DNA: TGCGCCAGCAGCCCTAGGGTAGAGAAGGCTGAAGCTTTCTTT.